This is a list of T cell receptor beta chains from one sample in a study of blood T cell repertoires in COVID-19. Repertoires were generated with immunoSEQ multiplex PCR, while TCRdb's copy carries only in-frame clones and drops some. The sample comprises around 300,000 clones, about 87% of which are singletons, and 2.5% to 3% rests with the top ten. Material for sequencing was PBMCs or T cells enriched from blood (not recorded which). All receptors come from a woman in her fifties or sixties who had recovered from COVID-19. The CDR3 runs from the conserved cysteine through the conserved F or W. The D gene is left open where the match is weak. The listing skips clone size in some rows; elsewhere it reads once, few, many or a size class.

>TRBV28|14|-|TRBJ2-1|-
CASSSLRGYNEQFF
TGTGCCAGCAGTTCCCTCCGGGGCTACAATGAGCAGTTCTTC
>TRBV15|16|TRBD1|TRBJ2-7|-
CATSSGTGFSSYEQYF
TGTGCCACCAGCAGCGGGACAGGCTTTAGCTCCTACGAGCAGTACTTC
>TRBV7-9|16|TRBD2|TRBJ2-1|-
CASSLRASGGPNEQFF
TGTGCCAGCAGCTTACGCGCTAGCGGGGGCCCCAATGAGCAGTTCTTC
>TRBV19|13|-|TRBJ1-1|-
CASIHRLNTEAFF
TGTGCCAGTATACACAGATTGAACACTGAAGCTTTCTTT
>TRBV19|15|TRBD1|TRBJ2-5|few
CASSEPGQREETQYF
TGTGCCAGTAGTGAGCCGGGACAGAGGGAAGAGACCCAGTACTTC
>TRBV12-3/TRBV12-4|13|-|TRBJ1-2|-
CASRVQGRGGSTF
TGTGCCAGCAGGGTTCAGGGTAGGGGTGGGTCCACCTTC
>TRBV7-2|14|-|TRBJ1-5|few
CASSLQAGDQPQHF
TGTGCCAGCAGCTTACAAGCAGGGGATCAGCCCCAGCATTTT
>TRBV4-1|17|TRBD1|TRBJ1-4|-
CASSQDGTASVVEKLFF
TGCGCCAGCAGCCAAGATGGGACAGCCAGCGTTGTGGAAAAACTGTTTTTT
>TRBV5-6|16|TRBD2|TRBJ2-7|-
CASSSWFSAGGREQYF
TGTGCCAGCAGCAGTTGGTTTTCGGCGGGAGGGCGAGAGCAGTACTTC
>TRBV28|13|TRBD1|TRBJ2-5|-
CASRRTGPETQYF
TGTGCCAGCAGGAGGACAGGGCCTGAGACCCAGTACTTC
>TRBV6-5|11|-|TRBJ1-2|-
CASRQFYGYTF
TGTGCCAGCAGACAATTCTATGGCTACACCTTC
>TRBV14|17|-|TRBJ1-1|-
CASSKDRMGGVNTEAFF
TGTGCCAGCAGCAAAGACCGAATGGGAGGGGTGAACACTGAAGCTTTCTTT
>TRBV5-3|14|TRBD1|TRBJ2-7|-
CARTLGDRTYEQYF
TGTGCCAGAACGCTGGGGGACAGAACCTACGAGCAGTACTTC
>TRBV28|15|TRBD1|TRBJ2-1|-
CASSLRDRVHNEQFF
TGTGCCAGCAGCCTTCGGGACAGGGTCCACAATGAGCAGTTCTTC
>TRBV14|14|TRBD1|TRBJ1-2|-
CASSQLTGFDGYTF
TGTGCCAGCAGCCAACTGACAGGGTTCGATGGCTACACCTTC
>TRBV28|12|-|TRBJ1-5|-
CASSSNNQPQHF
TGTGCCAGCAGTTCAAACAATCAGCCCCAGCATTTT
>TRBV29-1|13|TRBD1|TRBJ1-2|few
CSVGTGRNYGYTF
TGCAGCGTGGGGACAGGGCGTAACTATGGCTACACCTTC
>TRBV4-3|17|TRBD2|TRBJ2-1|-
CASSQEMWASGMNEQFF
TGCGCCAGCAGCCAAGAAATGTGGGCTAGCGGGATGAATGAGCAGTTCTTC
>TRBV11-3|14|-|TRBJ2-1|-
CASSYASAHNEQFF
TGTGCCAGCAGCTACGCTAGCGCACACAATGAGCAGTTCTTC
>TRBV5-4|17|-|TRBJ1-1|-
CASSLGVGRDGGTEAFF
TGTGCCAGCAGCTTGGGGGTGGGTAGAGACGGGGGGACTGAAGCTTTCTTT
>TRBV4-3|15|-|TRBJ2-2|once
CASSQELTNTGELFF
TGCGCCAGCAGCCAAGAACTCACGAACACCGGGGAGCTGTTTTTT
>TRBV7-3|15|TRBD1|TRBJ2-3|-
CASSRTGGVTDTQYF
TGTGCCAGCAGCCGGACAGGGGGCGTCACAGATACGCAGTATTTT
>TRBV7-9|18|TRBD2|TRBJ2-1|-
CASSSPEAGTSGRNEQFF
TGTGCCAGCAGCTCCCCAGAGGCCGGGACTAGCGGGAGGAATGAGCAGTTCTTC
>TRBV7-2|16|TRBD1|TRBJ2-7|-
CASSRSPGTGTYEQYF
TGTGCCAGCAGCCGTTCTCCCGGGACAGGCACCTACGAGCAGTACTTC
>TRBV11-2|14|-|TRBJ2-1|once
CASSLRDLYNEQFF
TGTGCCAGCAGCTTACGGGACTTATACAATGAGCAGTTCTTC
>TRBV19|17|TRBD2|TRBJ2-5|-
CASSIWGVAGARETQYF
TGTGCCAGTAGTATTTGGGGGGTCGCGGGAGCCCGAGAGACCCAGTACTTC
>TRBV5-5|16|-|TRBJ2-3|once
CASSLALPSSTDTQYF
TGTGCCAGCAGCTTGGCCCTCCCCTCTAGCACAGATACGCAGTATTTT
>TRBV28|15|TRBD2|TRBJ2-2|-
CASTSGGVNTGELFF
TGTGCCAGCACTTCGGGAGGAGTTAACACCGGGGAGCTGTTTTTT
>TRBV4-1|15|-|TRBJ1-2|-
CASSQVSPNFGGYTF
TGCGCCAGCAGCCAAGTTAGTCCAAATTTCGGTGGCTACACCTTC
>TRBV7-9|13|-|TRBJ2-5|-
CASSLGEPETQYF
TGTGCCAGCAGCTTAGGGGAGCCGGAGACCCAGTACTTC
>TRBV10-3|14|-|TRBJ1-1|-
CAISEGQGGTEAFF
TGTGCCATCAGTGAGGGACAAGGTGGGACTGAAGCTTTCTTT
>TRBV7-7|13|TRBD2|TRBJ2-3|-
CASSLSGRDTQYF
TGTGCTAGCAGCCTGAGCGGGAGGGATACGCAGTATTTT
>TRBV7-2|15|TRBD1|TRBJ1-5|-
CASSLPTGVGQPQHF
TGTGCCAGCAGCTTACCAACAGGGGTAGGACAGCCCCAGCATTTT
>TRBV29-1|14|-|TRBJ2-2|-
CSVELGLRTGELFF
TGCAGCGTTGAGTTGGGACTTCGGACCGGGGAGCTGTTTTTT
>TRBV9|13|-|TRBJ1-6|-
CASQPQANSPLHF
TGTGCCAGTCAACCCCAGGCTAATTCACCCCTCCACTTT
>TRBV10-3|17|TRBD2|TRBJ2-1|-
CAISDHSGRASYNEQFF
TGTGCCATCAGTGATCATAGCGGGAGGGCCTCCTACAATGAGCAGTTCTTC
>TRBV2|14|-|TRBJ1-2|-
CASRVPGWAYGYTF
TGTGCCAGCAGGGTCCCGGGATGGGCCTATGGCTACACCTTC
>TRBV20-1|14|-|TRBJ1-2|-
CSASGSGAQEGYTF
TGCAGTGCTAGTGGAAGCGGGGCCCAGGAAGGCTACACCTTC
>TRBV7-9|16|TRBD2|TRBJ2-1|-
CASSLRTSGRLNEQFF
TGTGCCAGCAGCCTACGGACTAGCGGGAGGCTCAATGAGCAGTTCTTC
>TRBV5-1|15|-|TRBJ1-2|-
CASSLGVVRAYGYTF
TGCGCCAGCAGCTTGGGGGTTGTGAGGGCGTATGGCTACACCTTC
>TRBV30|15|-|TRBJ1-6|-
CAWRNNGKGNSPLHF
TGTGCCTGGAGGAACAATGGGAAGGGGAATTCACCCCTCCACTTT
>TRBV28|15|TRBD1|TRBJ1-4|-
CASSVQGATNEKLFF
TGTGCCAGCAGTGTACAGGGGGCTACTAATGAAAAACTGTTTTTT
>TRBV11-3|13|-|TRBJ2-7|few
CASSLGLVYEQYF
TGTGCCAGCAGCTTAGGACTAGTCTACGAGCAGTACTTC
>TRBV21-1|16|-|TRBJ2-1|-
CASTRLRSRYYNEQFF
TGTGCCAGCACTCGGCTTCGGAGTCGCTACTACAATGAGCAGTTCTTC
>TRBV7-2|16|TRBD2|TRBJ2-1|-
CASSSPPGGRLNEQFF
TGTGCCAGCAGCTCCCCCCCGGGCGGGAGGTTGAATGAGCAGTTCTTC
>TRBV28|15|-|TRBJ1-2|-
CASSFQGSLNYGYTF
TGTGCCAGCAGTTTTCAGGGGAGTTTGAACTATGGCTACACCTTC
>TRBV7-3|16|TRBD2|TRBJ2-1|-
CASSLGGGSTYNEQFF
TGTGCCAGCAGCTTAGGTGGCGGGAGTACTTACAATGAGCAGTTCTTC
>TRBV9|16|-|TRBJ2-6|-
CASSVALGYGANVLTF
TGTGCCAGCAGCGTAGCTCTCGGGTATGGGGCCAACGTCCTGACTTTC
>TRBV11-2|15|-|TRBJ1-1|-
CASSLGAGTNTEAFF
TGTGCCAGCAGCTTAGGGGCGGGGACGAACACTGAAGCTTTCTTT
>TRBV4-3|14|TRBD1|TRBJ2-7|-
CASSQGDRTYEQYF
TGCGCCAGCAGCCAAGGGGACAGAACCTACGAGCAGTACTTC
>TRBV9|14|TRBD1|TRBJ1-1|-
CASSTGQGNTEAFF
TGTGCCAGCAGCACCGGACAGGGGAACACTGAAGCTTTCTTT
>TRBV28|15|TRBD1|TRBJ1-2|-
CASSSSKTGNYGYTF
TGTGCCAGCAGTTCCTCAAAGACAGGGAACTATGGCTACACCTTC
>TRBV19|14|TRBD1|TRBJ1-5|-
CASSLRDRNQPQHF
TGTGCCAGTAGTCTACGGGACAGAAATCAGCCCCAGCATTTT
>TRBV27|15|-|TRBJ1-2|-
CASRGRASYLYGYTF
TGTGCCAGTCGCGGGAGGGCCTCCTATCTCTATGGCTACACCTTC
>TRBV7-2|15|-|TRBJ2-7|-
CASIPGGGQLYEQYF
TGTGCCAGCATTCCCGGAGGAGGGCAGTTATACGAGCAGTACTTC
>TRBV28|14|-|TRBJ1-1|-
CARKRGGGRTEAFF
TGTGCCAGAAAACGGGGTGGAGGAAGAACTGAAGCTTTCTTT
>TRBV15|15|TRBD1|TRBJ2-2|-
CATSTGGAGTGELFF
TGTGCCACCAGTACAGGGGGCGCTGGCACCGGGGAGCTGTTTTTT
>TRBV27|13|TRBD1|TRBJ1-2|once
CASKDRGLLGYTF
TGTGCCAGTAAGGACAGGGGGCTACTAGGCTACACCTTC
>TRBV11-2|14|TRBD1|TRBJ2-1|-
CASSLRLQGTEQFF
TGTGCCAGCAGCTTAAGGTTACAGGGGACTGAGCAGTTCTTC
>TRBV6-4|13|-|TRBJ2-1|-
CASSGSGYNEQFF
TGTGCCAGCAGTGGGTCGGGCTACAATGAGCAGTTCTTC